The clone carrying this T cell receptor beta chain was picked up many times. The antigen is unknown. This CDR3 comprises 17 residues. Germline CDR1 and CDR2: LNHNV and YYDKDF (reference sequence). The germline V and J ends were trimmed by 1 base and 0 bases, with 13 bases remaining between them. From approximately 9.3 ml of fresh peripheral blood, PBMCs were isolated. Template material for amplifying TCR beta CDR3 regions consisted of RNA transcripts. The HTBI primer set was used in a first-round RT-PCR of the TCR CDR3. TCRdb re-called the multiplex PCR reads with MiXCR, one entry per CDR3 protein. Among more than 350,000 distinct CDR3 sequences listed, about 15% were seen once. The data were taken from a study of T cells in Graves' hyperthyroidism and ophthalmopathy. The study, taken as a whole, reports: The model's output predicted ophthalmopathy at a median of roughly 6.9 months prior to onset.

This rearrangement joins TRBV15 to TRBJ2-1; D ambiguous. What was sequenced was blood. The origin of this receptor is a woman aged 55-69 years with Graves' ophthalmopathy. CDR3 protein: CATSRGLRTASYNEQFF. CDR3 nucleotides: TGTGCCACCAGCAGAGGCCTAAGGACGGCCTCCTACAATGAGCAGTTCTTC.